What follows are 32 T cell receptor beta chains derived from one specimen sequenced in a study of cytomegalovirus exposure and HLA in healthy donors. PCR involved 60 Vbeta and 13 Jbeta primers. Sequenced by immunoSEQ multiplex PCR; TCRdb stores in-frame clones only, minus some. The profile shows fewer than 90,000 clones, around 80% of them singletons. Sequenced: PBMCs. The receptors shown here come from a male donor in good health and CMV-seropositive.

The chain carries TRBV14 and TRBJ2-3; 12 bases line up with TRBD2. The CDR3 is 17 residues long. Germline CDR1 reads SGHDN; CDR2 reads FVKESK. With V trimmed by 2 bases and J by 2 bases, 5 bases remained unmatched. The CDR3 DNA reads as TGTGCCAGCAGCCAAAATCCTAGCGGGAGGGACACAGATACGCAGTATTTT. Protein sequence: CASSQNPSGRDTDTQYF.

This clone was picked up one time. V is TRBV7-9 and J is TRBJ2-1; D is tentatively TRBD1 or TRBD2 (9 bases each). The CDR3 covers 17 residues. From germline, CDR1 is SEHNR and CDR2 FQNEAQ (reference sequence). V lost 5 bases to trimming and J lost 10 bases, with 27 bases between them. The CDR3 DNA is TGTGCCAGCAGCCCCGGACAGGGGTTCGTAGCGGGAGCCGAGCAGTTCTTC. It specifies CASSPGQGFVAGAEQFF.

V gene TRBV10-3 combines with J gene TRBJ2-7; 11 bases fit TRBD1. This CDR3 is 17 amino acids long. From germline, CDR1 is ENHRY and CDR2 SYGVKD. J was trimmed by 3 bases and V by 0 bases; bases with no gene match: 7. CDR3 coding DNA: TGTGCCATCAGTGAGTCGAGAGGACAGGGGGCGTTCTACGAGCAGTACTTC. As protein: CAISESRGQGAFYEQYF.

V is TRBV7-2 and J is TRBJ2-1; 9 nucleotides agree with TRBD2. The V gene's germline CDR1 is SGHTA and CDR2 FQGNSA. The CDR3 is 17 amino acids. V was pared by 6 bases and J by 4 bases, with 13 bases of the junction left unmatched. The CDR3 spells CASSSLSGGGSYNEQFF. DNA for the CDR3: TGTGCCAGCAGTTCCCTTAGCGGGGGAGGTTCGTACAATGAGCAGTTCTTC.

V and J are TRBV7-3 and TRBJ2-1, with 11 positions matching TRBD2. Trimming took 3 bases from V and 7 from J; bases not matched to a gene: 2. The CDR3 is made up of 14 amino acids. From germline, CDR1 is SGHTA and CDR2 FQGTGA. The CDR3 is CASSLGTSGNEQFF. In DNA form, the CDR3 reads TGTGCCAGCAGCTTGGGGACTAGCGGTAATGAGCAGTTCTTC.

The V and J genes are TRBV5-6 and TRBJ2-1; TRBD2 matches 7 bases. V gave up 6 bases and J gave up 10 bases; unmatched junction bases: 7. The CDR3 runs 12 residues. Per the germline V gene, CDR1 is SGHDT and CDR2 is YYEEEE. The CDR3 DNA sequence: TGTGCCAGCACCTGGTGGGAGGGCGAGCAGTTCTTC. Residues: CASTWWEGEQFF. The variable domain in full, completed from reference TRBV5-6 and TRBJ2-1, reads DAGVTQSPTHLIKTRGQQVTLRCSPKSGHDTVSWYQQALGQGPQFIFQYYEEEERQRGNFPDRFSGHQFPNYSSELNVNALLLGDSALYLCASTWWEGEQFFGPGTRLTVL.

This chain links TRBV14 with TRBJ2-1, with TRBD1 matching 7 bases. This CDR3 region has 16 residues. CDR1 is SGHDN and CDR2 is FVKESK in the germline V gene. The ends lost 4 bases at V and 4 bases at J; junction bases unmatched: 10. Here the CDR3 DNA reads TGTGCCAGCAGCCCCCGCAGGGGGAAGACTTACAATGAGCAGTTCTTC. It specifies CASSPRRGKTYNEQFF.

This chain connects TRBV7-3 to TRBJ1-1; D may be TRBD1 (6 bases). In germline, CDR1 is SGHTA, CDR2 FQGTGA. The CDR3 totals 13 residues. V lost 4 bases and J 2 bases, leaving 8 bases between the germline ends. CDR3 DNA: TGTGCCAGCAGCTCACAGGGCAACACTGAAGCTTTCTTT. This translates into CASSSQGNTEAFF. The full variable domain, in which reference TRBV7-3 and TRBJ1-1 provide the parts outside the CDR3, is GAGVSQTPSNKVTEKGKYVELRCDPISGHTALYWYRQSLGQGPEFLIYFQGTGAADDSGLPNDRFFAVRPEGSVSTLKIQRTERGDSAVYLCASSSQGNTEAFFGQGTRLTVV.

The chain couples TRBV11-2 to TRBJ2-3; 11 bases map to TRBD1. The CDR3 totals 18 residues. V dropped 5 bases and J dropped 3; count of bases not matched to a gene: 13. Germline values: CDR1 SGHAT, CDR2 FQNNGV. The DNA of the CDR3 is TGTGCCAGCAGCAGGACAGGGGGCCGATTTGTCCCGACAGATACGCAGTATTTT. This codes for CASSRTGGRFVPTDTQYF.

The genes are TRBV4-3 and TRBJ2-7, with TRBD2 matching over 9 bases. Germline CDR1 LGHNA, CDR2 YSLEER. The V segment lost 2 bases and the J segment 4 bases; nucleotides outside the gene matches: 9. There are 16 residues in the CDR3. CDR3 bases: TGCGCCAGCAGCCAAATTATTAGCGGGAGAAGGTACGAGCAGTACTTC. Translating it yields CASSQIISGRRYEQYF.

The chain employs TRBV7-8 and TRBJ2-5; D not resolved. The J call may be mistaken, given a closer DNA end match to TRBJ2-7. This CDR3 is 11 amino acids long. CDR1 is SGHVS and CDR2 is FQNEAQ in the germline V gene. Written as DNA, the CDR3 is TGTGCCAGCAGCTTATCCCACGAGCAGTACTTC. Its protein product is CASSLSHEQYF.

The gene calls are TRBV19 and TRBJ2-1, with 12 bases lining up with TRBD2. The V segment lost 6 bases and the J segment 6 bases; nucleotides outside the gene matches: 12. Germline V CDR1 and CDR2: LNHDA, SQIVND (reference sequence). The CDR3 has 17 residues. CDR3 region: CASSLGLAGPWSNEQFF. CDR3 nucleotide sequence: TGTGCCAGTAGCCTGGGACTAGCGGGCCCTTGGAGCAATGAGCAGTTCTTC. Combining the CDR3 with reference TRBV19 and TRBJ2-1 gives the whole variable domain DGGITQSPKYLFRKEGQNVTLSCEQNLNHDAMYWYRQDPGQGLRLIYYSQIVNDFQKGDIAEGYSVSREKKESFPLTVTSAQKNPTAFYLCASSLGLAGPWSNEQFFGPGTRLTVL.

The rearrangement uses TRBV5-1 and TRBJ1-3, with unresolved D. Trimming pared 0 bases from V and 6 bases from J, leaving 16 bases between. The CDR3 is made up of 16 amino acids. Germline CDR1 reads SGHRS; CDR2 reads YFSETQ. The CDR3 DNA is TGCGCCAGCAGCTTGGGACACCCAACTCGAACAAACACCATATATTTT. It translates to CASSLGHPTRTNTIYF. The complete variable domain, with remaining parts taken from reference TRBV5-1 and TRBJ1-3, reads KAGVTQTPRYLIKTRGQQVTLSCSPISGHRSVSWYQQTPGQGLQFLFEYFSETQRNKGNFPGRFSGRQFSNSRSEMNVSTLELGDSALYLCASSLGHPTRTNTIYFGEGSWLTVV.

The CDR3 DNA is TGCGCCAGCAGCCACGGTATAGCGGGAACCTACGAGCAGTACTTC. The encoded protein is CASSHGIAGTYEQYF. The chain couples TRBV4-1 to TRBJ2-7; 8 nucleotides agree with TRBD2. V lost 3 bases, J lost 2 bases, and 6 bases stayed unmatched. Germline assignment: CDR1 MGHRA and CDR2 YSYEKL. The CDR3 has 15 amino acids.

J is TRBJ2-1 and V is TRBV5-1; 10 nucleotides line up with TRBD2. Germline V lookup: CDR1 SGHRS, CDR2 YFSETQ. The V and J ends lost 4 bases and 2 bases, in that order; junction bases with no gene match: 9. The CDR3 runs 17 residues. The CDR3: CASSGASGSTAYNEQFF. DNA for the CDR3: TGCGCCAGCAGCGGCGCTAGCGGGAGTACCGCCTACAATGAGCAGTTCTTC.

The rearrangement joins TRBV4-2 to TRBJ2-6; D is possibly TRBD1 (6 bases). Germline CDR1 is LGHNA and CDR2 is YNFKEQ. This CDR3 is built from 16 residues. Deletions cut 4 bases from V and 1 base from J, with 11 bases between. CDR3 in DNA: TGTGCCAGCAGCCCAGGAACAGGGTCTGGGGCCAACGTCCTGACTTTC. It is translated as CASSPGTGSGANVLTF.

This sequence joins TRBV27 and TRBJ1-2; 8 bases match TRBD1. This CDR3 has 16 residues. Germline trimming cut 6 bases from V and 6 bases from J; bases unmatched to any gene: 15. CDR1 MNHEY and CDR2 SMNVEV come from the germline V gene (reference sequence). The CDR3 region has the DNA TGTGCCAGCAGCGACGCCGGTGGTCAGGGGGCGAATGGCTACACCTTC. Its protein is CASSDAGGQGANGYTF.

This clone was counted once. Other nucleotide sequences in the sample specify the same CDR3. This chain joins TRBV5-4 and TRBJ2-3; possible D gene TRBD1, 5 bases. With 0 bases removed from V and 3 bases from J, the gap between germline ends came to 8 bases. Germline values: CDR1 SGHNT, CDR2 YYREEE (reference sequence). This CDR3 spans 14 amino acids. In nucleotides, the CDR3 is TGTGCCAGCAGCTTGGGAAGGGGTACAGATACGCAGTATTTT. This encodes CASSLGRGTDTQYF.

V gene TRBV10-2 combines with J gene TRBJ2-7, with TRBD2 identical over 7 bases. Germline loops: CDR1 WSHSY, CDR2 SAAADI. V was clipped by 6 bases and J by 0 bases; unmatched bases: 8. The CDR3 runs to 15 residues. In DNA form, the CDR3 reads TGCGCCAGCAGCACACTAGCGACAAGCTCCTACGAGCAGTACTTC. Its protein product is CASSTLATSSYEQYF.

Only a few counts were recorded for this clone. The V and J genes are TRBV14 and TRBJ1-3, with 10 bases matching TRBD1. J lost 4 bases, V lost 4 bases, and 4 bases had no gene match. The CDR3 runs 15 residues. The germline CDR1 and CDR2 sequences are SGHDN and FVKESK. The CDR3 region is CASSRDRGRGNTIYF. As DNA, the CDR3 is TGTGCCAGCAGCCGAGACAGGGGGCGCGGAAACACCATATATTTT.

The V and J genes are TRBV2 and TRBJ2-3, with D hard to call. V was trimmed by 6 bases and J by 6 bases, leaving 16 bases between them. This CDR3 has 14 residues. Germline V gene sequence: CDR1 SNHLY, CDR2 FYNNEI. Here the CDR3 reads CASSTYFLPDTQYF. CDR3 coding DNA: TGTGCCAGCAGCACCTATTTCTTGCCTGATACGCAGTATTTT.

The chain is built from TRBV5-4 and TRBJ2-7; D may be TRBD2 (6 bases). The germline V gene encodes CDR1 SGHNT and CDR2 YYREEE (reference sequence). The ends were cut back, 2 bases at V and 4 bases at J, with 16 bases in the middle. The CDR3 loop spans 15 amino acids. The CDR3 sequence is CASSLGGLIEYEQYF. The CDR3 coding sequence is TGTGCCAGCAGCTTAGGAGGGCTAATCGAATACGAGCAGTACTTC.

This clone was picked up one time. V gene TRBV30 combines with J gene TRBJ2-7, with TRBD1 as a possible D gene (5 bases). The germline CDR1 and CDR2 sequences are GTSNPN and SVGIG (reference sequence). The CDR3 length is 15 residues. Trimming removed 1 base from V and 3 bases from J, with 16 bases in between. CDR3 amino acids: CAWSGVFNRIYEQYF. The CDR3 nucleotides read TGTGCCTGGAGTGGTGTTTTTAACAGGATCTACGAGCAGTACTTC.

The genes are TRBV30 and TRBJ2-7, with D possibly matching TRBD2 (7 bases). Per the germline V gene, CDR1 is GTSNPN and CDR2 is SVGIG (reference sequence). Trimming pared 1 base from V and 0 bases from J, leaving 13 bases between. This CDR3 region has 15 residues. The DNA for the CDR3 is TGTGCCTGGAGTGAGGGGGGGGCTCACTCCTACGAGCAGTACTTC. This gives the protein CAWSEGGAHSYEQYF.

This chain links TRBV4-2 with TRBJ2-1; 8 nucleotides align to TRBD2. Per germline, CDR1 LGHNA and CDR2 YNFKEQ. V shed 2 bases, J shed 0 bases, and the junction held 3 bases outside the gene matches. The CDR3 contains 16 residues. CDR3 DNA: TGTGCCAGCAGCCAAACTAGCGGAGGCTCCTACAATGAGCAGTTCTTC. This encodes CASSQTSGGSYNEQFF.

This chain connects TRBV30 to TRBJ2-5; weak D call: TRBD2 (5 bases). This CDR3 is 13 amino acids long. V was shortened by 2 bases and J by 4 bases, with 11 bases between the two germline ends. CDR1 GTSNPN and CDR2 SVGIG come from the germline V gene (reference sequence). The CDR3 DNA reads as TGTGCCTGGAGTCTAGCTTTAGGAGAGACCCAGTACTTC. It translates to CAWSLALGETQYF.

CDR3 in amino acids: CATWTANNEQFF. The CDR3 DNA sequence: TGTGCCACCTGGACAGCGAACAATGAGCAGTTCTTC. The rearrangement joins TRBV19 to TRBJ2-1, with D perhaps TRBD1 (6 bases). The CDR3 has 12 residues. CDR1 is LNHDA and CDR2 is SQIVND in the germline V gene (reference sequence). Trimming stripped 10 bases from V and 5 bases from J, with 12 bases between.

V is TRBV5-1 and J is TRBJ1-2, with D unresolved. The V end lost 2 bases, the J end lost 2 bases, and 7 bases lay between the germline ends. CDR3 length: 13 residues. Germline V gene sequence: CDR1 SGHRS, CDR2 YFSETQ. CDR3 DNA sequence: TGCGCCAGCAGCTTCGGACTGAACTATGGCTACACCTTC. Translation gives CASSFGLNYGYTF.

V and J are TRBV2 and TRBJ2-1; 9 positions match TRBD2. This CDR3 comprises 18 residues. Germline V gene lookup returns CDR1 SNHLY and CDR2 FYNNEI. Losses at the gene ends were 0 bases for V and 0 bases for J; bases not matched to a gene: 6. For the CDR3, the DNA is TGTGCCAGCAGTGAAGCCTCTAGCGGGGTTAGCTCCTACAATGAGCAGTTCTTC. This encodes CASSEASSGVSSYNEQFF.

The V and J genes are TRBV10-1 and TRBJ1-5, with 8 nucleotides matching TRBD1. The germline CDR1 and CDR2 sequences are WNHNN and SYGVQD (reference sequence). Germline trimming cut 2 bases from V and 3 bases from J; bases unmatched to any gene: 6. The CDR3 has 16 residues. The CDR3 sequence: CASSEVPGGVNQPQHF. Here the CDR3 DNA reads TGCGCCAGCAGTGAGGTGCCAGGGGGCGTCAATCAGCCCCAGCATTTT.

This clone occurred a few times. This chain connects TRBV6-4 to TRBJ2-1; D may be TRBD1 (6 bases). Germline lookup yields CDR1 MRHNA and CDR2 SNTAGT. V lost 6 bases, J lost 7 bases, and 19 bases lay in between. The CDR3 runs to 15 residues. This chain's CDR3 is CASSLGEGVSNEQFF. The CDR3 DNA reads TGTGCCAGCAGCTTAGGAGAGGGGGTATCAAATGAGCAGTTCTTC.

This chain uses TRBV4-2 with TRBJ2-5; TRBD2 might be the D (5 bases). In germline, CDR1 is LGHNA, CDR2 YNFKEQ. There are 15 residues in the CDR3. V lost 0 bases and J 1 base, leaving 9 bases between the germline ends. CDR3 nucleotides: TGTGCCAGCAGCCAAGATCCAGCGGTCCAAGAGACCCAGTACTTC. Translation gives CASSQDPAVQETQYF.